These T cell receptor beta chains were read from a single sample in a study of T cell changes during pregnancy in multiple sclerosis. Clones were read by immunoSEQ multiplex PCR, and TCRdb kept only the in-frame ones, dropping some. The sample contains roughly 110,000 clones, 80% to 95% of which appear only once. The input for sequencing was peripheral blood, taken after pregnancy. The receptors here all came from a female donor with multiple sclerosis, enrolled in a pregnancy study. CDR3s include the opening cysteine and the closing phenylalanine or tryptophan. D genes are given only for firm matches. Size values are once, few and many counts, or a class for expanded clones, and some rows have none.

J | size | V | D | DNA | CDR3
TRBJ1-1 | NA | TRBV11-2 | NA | TGTGCCAGCAGGGAGAGGGGAGGCGTCACTGAAGCTTTCTTT | CASRERGGVTEAFF
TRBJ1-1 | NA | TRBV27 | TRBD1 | TGTGCCAGCAGGACAGGGGTCAACACTGAAGCTTTCTTT | CASRTGVNTEAFF
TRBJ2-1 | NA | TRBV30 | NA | TGTGCCTGGAGCAGACCAACTAGACCGGCCTACAATGAGCAGTTCTTC | CAWSRPTRPAYNEQFF
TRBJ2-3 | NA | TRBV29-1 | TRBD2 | TGCAGCGTGGTACTAGCGGGGGTCACAGATACGCAGTATTTT | CSVVLAGVTDTQYF
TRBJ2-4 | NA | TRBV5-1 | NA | TGCGCCAGCAGCCCGACAGGAAAAAACATTCAGTACTTC | CASSPTGKNIQYF
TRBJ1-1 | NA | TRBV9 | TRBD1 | TGTGCCAGCAGCGATGCCTACAGGGGGCGGACTGAAGCTTTCTTT | CASSDAYRGRTEAFF
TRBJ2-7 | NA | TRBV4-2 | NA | TGTGCCAGCAGCCCCGTCGGTCAAAGCTCCTACGAGCAGTACTTC | CASSPVGQSSYEQYF
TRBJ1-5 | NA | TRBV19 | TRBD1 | TGTGCCAGTAGTAAGACAGGGGCGGGACAGCCCCAGCATTTT | CASSKTGAGQPQHF
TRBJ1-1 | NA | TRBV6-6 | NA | TGTGCCAGCAGTTACCCAGGTATGAACACTGAAGCTTTCTTT | CASSYPGMNTEAFF
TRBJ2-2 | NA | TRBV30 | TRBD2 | TGTGCCTGGAGACCAATTGGACTAGGGAACACCGGGGAGCTGTTTTTT | CAWRPIGLGNTGELFF
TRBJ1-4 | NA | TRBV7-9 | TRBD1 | TGTGCCAGCAGCACCTGGACAGGGAGCCTGAATGAAAAACTGTTTTTT | CASSTWTGSLNEKLFF
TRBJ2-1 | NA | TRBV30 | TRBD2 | TGTGCCTGGAGTGGGACTAGCGGGGGGGTGGATGAGCAGTTCTTC | CAWSGTSGGVDEQFF
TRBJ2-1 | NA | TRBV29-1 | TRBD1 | TGCAGCGTTGGGGACAGGGTCATAAATGAGCAGTTCTTC | CSVGDRVINEQFF
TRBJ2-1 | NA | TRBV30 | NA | TGTGCCTGGGGGTTCCGGGGTGGCAATGAGCAGTTCTTC | CAWGFRGGNEQFF
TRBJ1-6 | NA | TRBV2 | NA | TGTGCCAGCAGACTCGGGTCCTATAATTCACCCCTCCACTTT | CASRLGSYNSPLHF
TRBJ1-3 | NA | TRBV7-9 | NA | TGTGCCAGCAGCTTTTCATCGGGTACTGGAAACACCATATATTTT | CASSFSSGTGNTIYF
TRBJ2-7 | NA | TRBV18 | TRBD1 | TGTGCCAGCTCACCACCCGCGGGACAGGGCATCAACGAGCAGTACTTC | CASSPPAGQGINEQYF
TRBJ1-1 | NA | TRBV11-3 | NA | TGTGCCAGCAGCCGAGGGGGGGAGGCCGCTGAAGCTTTCTTT | CASSRGGEAAEAFF
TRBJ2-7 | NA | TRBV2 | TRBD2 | TGTGCCAGCAGTGAGAAGACTAGCTTTAGCTACGAGCAGTACTTC | CASSEKTSFSYEQYF
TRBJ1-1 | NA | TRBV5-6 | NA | TGTGCCAGCAGCTTCAGCGTGGACACTGAAGCTTTCTTT | CASSFSVDTEAFF
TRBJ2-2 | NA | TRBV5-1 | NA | TGCGCCAGCAGCTTGGACCACAGGGTGGGGACCGGGGAGCTGTTTTTT | CASSLDHRVGTGELFF
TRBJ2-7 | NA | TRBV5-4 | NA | TGTGCCAGCAGCTTCGACAGTTTAGCCTACGAGCAGTACTTC | CASSFDSLAYEQYF
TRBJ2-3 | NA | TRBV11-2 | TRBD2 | TGTGCCAGCAGTTTTAGCGGGAGGGGCACAGATACGCAGTATTTT | CASSFSGRGTDTQYF
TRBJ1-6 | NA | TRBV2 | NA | TGTGCCAGCAGTGAAGGAGAAGTCACAGGGTCCTATAATTCACCCCTCCACTTT | CASSEGEVTGSYNSPLHF
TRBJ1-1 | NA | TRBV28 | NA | TGTGCCAGCAGTTTAGCAGGCGTAACTGAAGCTTTCTTT | CASSLAGVTEAFF
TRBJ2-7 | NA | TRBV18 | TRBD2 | TGTGCCAGCTCACCTTTGGGGGCGGGAGGGCCCTCCTACGAGCAGTACTTC | CASSPLGAGGPSYEQYF
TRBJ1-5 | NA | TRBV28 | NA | TGTGCCAGCAGTTTCACGGGGGGCAGCAATCAGCCCCAGCATTTT | CASSFTGGSNQPQHF
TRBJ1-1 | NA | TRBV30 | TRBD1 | TGTGCCTGGAGTTCGGGACAGTCGGCTTTCTTT | CAWSSGQSAFF
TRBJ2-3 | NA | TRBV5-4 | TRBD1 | TGTGCCAGCAGCTTGAACAGGGGGCAGGGAGATACGCAGTATTTT | CASSLNRGQGDTQYF
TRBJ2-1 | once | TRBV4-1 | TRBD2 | TGCGCCAGCAGCCCCCGTAGCGGGGGCGGGCTCGATGAGCAGTTCTTC | CASSPRSGGGLDEQFF
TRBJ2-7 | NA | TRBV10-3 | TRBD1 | TGTGCCATTGGGACCGGGACAGGGAGCTCCTACGAGCAGTACTTC | CAIGTGTGSSYEQYF
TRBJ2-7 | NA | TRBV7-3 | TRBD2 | TGTGCCAGCAGCTTACATCGGGGGGGAGCTTACGAGCAGTACTTC | CASSLHRGGAYEQYF
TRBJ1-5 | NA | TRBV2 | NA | TGTGCCAGCATGGGGACATTCAATCAGCCCCAGCATTTT | CASMGTFNQPQHF
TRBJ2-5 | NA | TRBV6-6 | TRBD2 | TGTGCCAGCAGTTACTCTAGCGGGGGCACCCAAGAGACCCAGTACTTC | CASSYSSGGTQETQYF
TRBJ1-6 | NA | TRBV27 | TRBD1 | TGTGCCAGCAGCTTATCTCGACAGGGGAGAGAATCACCCCTCCACTTT | CASSLSRQGRESPLHF
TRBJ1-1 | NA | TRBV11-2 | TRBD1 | TGTGCCAGCAGCGGGGGGACAGGGAACACTGAAGCTTTCTTT | CASSGGTGNTEAFF
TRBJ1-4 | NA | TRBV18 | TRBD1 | TGTGCCAGCTCACCGAACCCGACAGGGGCTAATGAAAAACTGTTTTTT | CASSPNPTGANEKLFF
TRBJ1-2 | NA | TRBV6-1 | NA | TGTGCCAGCAGTGAAAGGGGTGGCTACACCTTC | CASSERGGYTF
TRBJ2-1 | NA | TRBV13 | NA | TGTGCCAGCAGCCCCCGACTTCTACTCCCCTACAATGAGCAGTTCTTC | CASSPRLLLPYNEQFF
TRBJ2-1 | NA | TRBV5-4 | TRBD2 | TGTGCCAGCAGCTTGGCGAAGCGGGGGGGCGGTGAGCAGTTCTTC | CASSLAKRGGGEQFF
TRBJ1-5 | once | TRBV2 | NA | TGTGCCAGCAGTGCAGGGTTGTGGGGCAATCAGCCCCAGCATTTT | CASSAGLWGNQPQHF
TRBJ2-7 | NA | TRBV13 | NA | TGTGCCAGCAGCACCCAGGGGAAAGAGCAGTACTTC | CASSTQGKEQYF
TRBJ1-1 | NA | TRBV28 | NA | TGTGCCAGCACCTATTGGGGGGGAGGTGTTACGAACACTGAAGCTTTCTTT | CASTYWGGGVTNTEAFF
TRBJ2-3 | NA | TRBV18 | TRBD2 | TGTGCCAGCTCACAAGCCGGGACTAGCGGCAGCACAGATACGCAGTATTTT | CASSQAGTSGSTDTQYF
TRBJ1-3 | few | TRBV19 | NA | TGTGCCAGTAGTATACAACAGAAAGCTGGAAACACCATATATTTT | CASSIQQKAGNTIYF
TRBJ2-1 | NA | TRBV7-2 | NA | TGTGCCAGCAGCTTTAGGACTAATACCGTAGTTGTTCATGAGCAGTTCTTC | CASSFRTNTVVVHEQFF
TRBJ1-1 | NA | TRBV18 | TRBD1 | TGTGCCAGCTCCCTCAAACAGGGGCGGGACACTGAAGCTTTCTTT | CASSLKQGRDTEAFF
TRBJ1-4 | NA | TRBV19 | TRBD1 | TGTGCCAGTTTCGACAGGGGAAATGAAAAACTGTTTTTT | CASFDRGNEKLFF
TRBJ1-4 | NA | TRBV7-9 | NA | TGTGCCAGCAGCACAGGGTTTCAGAAACTGTTTTTT | CASSTGFQKLFF
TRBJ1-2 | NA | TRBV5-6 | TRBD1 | TGTGCCAGCAGCTTGGGGGACAGGGCAACCTATGGCTACACCTTC | CASSLGDRATYGYTF
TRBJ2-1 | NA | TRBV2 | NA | TGTGCCAGCACCACCTACAATGAGCAGTTCTTC | CASTTYNEQFF
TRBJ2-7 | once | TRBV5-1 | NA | TGCGCCAGCAGTAGCAGGGCCACGGCCAACGAGCAGTACTTC | CASSSRATANEQYF
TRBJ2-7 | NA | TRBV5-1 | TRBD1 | TGCGCCAGCAGCTTATGGACAGGGCCTCCGGATGAGCAGTACTTC | CASSLWTGPPDEQYF
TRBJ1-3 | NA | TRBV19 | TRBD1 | TGTGCCAGTAGGTCCGGACAGGTCTTCTCTGGAAACACCATATATTTT | CASRSGQVFSGNTIYF
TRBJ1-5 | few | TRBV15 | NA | TGTGCCACCGATCATACCGGAGGCAATCAGCCCCAGCATTTT | CATDHTGGNQPQHF